The sequence of this T cell receptor (beta chain) was determined in a study of Graves' ophthalmopathy and Graves' hyperthyroidism. The V end lost 7 bases, the J end lost 4 bases, and 17 bases lay between the germline ends. From germline, CDR1 is MDHEN and CDR2 SYDVKM. The CDR3 has 14 residues. This clonotype appeared many times. The term stable hyperthyroidism indicated an absence of ophthalmopathy within 18 months of follow-up. PBMCs had their origin in fresh peripheral blood (around 10 ml). Amplification from RNA transcripts yielded the TCR beta CDR3 regions. HTBI-primed RT-PCR formed the first round, and a multiplex PCR formed the second. TCRdb reprocessed the multiplex PCR reads via MiXCR and lists one record per CDR3 protein. The data show 400,000 or so distinct CDR3 sequences, roughly 15% seen once.

The receptor comes from an adult woman with stable Graves' hyperthyroidism. The rearrangement links TRBV28 to TRBJ2-7; D possibly corresponds to TRBD1 (6 bases). The sample was peripheral blood. CDR3 amino acids: CASIEAGDRYEQYF. In nucleotides, the CDR3 is TGTGCCAGCATTGAGGCAGGGGATAGGTACGAGCAGTACTTC. The variable domain in full, with the rest retrieved from reference TRBV28 and TRBJ2-7, is DVKVTQSSRYLVKRTGEKVFLECVQDMDHENMFWYRQDPGLGLRLIYFSYDVKMKEKGDIPEGYSVSREKKERFSLILESASTNQTSMYLCASIEAGDRYEQYFGPGTRLTVT.